The rows below give T cell receptor beta chains drawn from one sample of a study of blood T cell repertoires in COVID-19. Clones were sequenced by immunoSEQ multiplex PCR, and TCRdb holds only the in-frame ones, with some missing. Here the sample spans 150,000 to 200,000 clones, about 89% being singletons. The specimen sequenced was peripheral blood. The receptors here all came from a man aged 40-49 years with active or convalescent COVID-19. Each CDR3 is given with its conserved first and last residue. The D gene is left open where the match is weak. Only part of the rows carry a size: once, few, many, or a class if the clone is expanded.

cdr3_aa cdr3_nt d_call j_call v_call clone_size
CASSFRTSGDYNEQFF TGTGCCAGCAGCTTCCGGACTAGCGGGGACTACAATGAGCAGTTCTTC TRBD2 TRBJ2-1 TRBV11-3 .
CATLQGWERGYGYTF TGTGCCACTTTACAGGGTTGGGAACGGGGCTATGGCTACACCTTC . TRBJ1-2 TRBV28 few
CASSGTGTGKSQETQYF TGTGCCAGCAGTGGCACCGGGACAGGGAAATCCCAAGAGACCCAGTACTTC TRBD1 TRBJ2-5 TRBV6-1 once
CASSLAAGVGSYEQYF TGTGCCAGCAGCTTAGCTGCAGGGGTCGGCTCCTACGAGCAGTACTTC . TRBJ2-7 TRBV7-2 .
CSPRGSYGYTF TGCAGTCCCAGGGGTAGCTATGGCTACACCTTC . TRBJ1-2 TRBV20-1 .
CASRRDSNSYEQYF TGTGCCAGCAGGCGGGACAGCAACTCCTACGAGCAGTACTTC . TRBJ2-7 TRBV5-5 .
CASSRTSGGLPGANVLTF TGTGCCAGCAGTCGGACTAGCGGGGGCCTTCCTGGGGCCAACGTCCTGACTTTC TRBD2 TRBJ2-6 TRBV11-2 once
CASRPRGRVIYEQYF TGTGCCAGCAGACCCCGGGGTCGGGTTATCTACGAGCAGTACTTC . TRBJ2-7 TRBV27 .
CASSFFPKNDRRYGYTF TGTGCCAGCAGCTTTTTCCCAAAAAACGACAGGAGATATGGCTACACCTTC . TRBJ1-2 TRBV7-9 .
CASSYRQGETQYF TGTGCCAGCAGTTACCGGCAGGGGGAGACCCAGTACTTC . TRBJ2-5 TRBV6-5 .
CASSGGGASEKLFF TGTGCCAGCAGCGGGGGAGGGGCGAGTGAAAAACTGTTTTTT . TRBJ1-4 TRBV9 .
CASSPTGGVIYGYTF TGTGCCAGCAGTCCGACGGGGGGGGTCATCTATGGCTACACCTTC . TRBJ1-2 TRBV27 .
CASSEGIGAGDTEAFF TGTGCCAGCAGTGAAGGGATAGGGGCAGGGGACACTGAAGCTTTCTTT . TRBJ1-1 TRBV2 .
CASAPDLYRNQPQHF TGTGCCAGCGCTCCTGACCTTTACAGAAATCAGCCCCAGCATTTT . TRBJ1-5 TRBV3-1/TRBV3-2 .
CASSPTGTNYGYTF TGCGCCAGCAGCCCCACCGGGACAAACTATGGCTACACCTTC . TRBJ1-2 TRBV4-3 .
CASRQGATDTQYF TGTGCCAGCAGACAGGGCGCCACAGATACGCAGTATTTT . TRBJ2-3 TRBV3-1/TRBV3-2 .
CASSQRTRTNEKLFF TGTGCCAGCTCACAAAGGACAAGAACTAATGAAAAACTGTTTTTT . TRBJ1-4 TRBV18 .
CASSPTSGTVNEKLFF TGTGCCAGCAGCCCCACTTCCGGGACAGTCAATGAAAAACTGTTTTTT TRBD1 TRBJ1-4 TRBV3-1/TRBV3-2 .
CSVENRDSISVEQYF TGCAGCGTTGAAAACAGGGATTCGATATCCGTGGAGCAGTACTTC . TRBJ2-7 TRBV29-1 .
CASSPPPGYEQYF TGTGCCAGCAGTCCCCCCCCGGGATACGAGCAGTACTTC . TRBJ2-7 TRBV12-3/TRBV12-4 .
CASSEPRGTATEAFF TGTGCCAGCAGTGAACCCCGAGGAACGGCTACTGAAGCTTTCTTT . TRBJ1-1 TRBV25-1 .
CATSRLAAHSTYEQYF TGTGCCACCAGTCGGCTAGCGGCACATAGCACCTACGAGCAGTACTTC TRBD2 TRBJ2-7 TRBV24-1 .
CASRRTGSSYEQYF TGTGCCAGTAGACGGACAGGGAGTTCCTACGAGCAGTACTTC TRBD1 TRBJ2-7 TRBV19 .
CASSLQGAQGNTIYF TGTGCCAGCAGCCTTCAGGGGGCGCAGGGAAACACCATATATTTT TRBD1 TRBJ1-3 TRBV11-2 .
CASSLGQGLNEQFF TGTGCCAGCAGCTTAGGGCAGGGGCTCAATGAGCAGTTCTTC . TRBJ2-1 TRBV11-2 .
CASSYSSGPSQKLFF TGTGCCAGCAGTTACTCCAGCGGACCCAGCCAAAAACTGTTTTTT . TRBJ1-4 TRBV6-5 .
CASSSILRIQYF TGTGCCAGCAGCTCCATCCTGAGGATTCAGTACTTC . TRBJ2-4 TRBV11-2 once
CASKRYSGENTGELFF TGTGCCAGCAAGCGCTATAGCGGGGAGAACACCGGGGAGCTGTTTTTT TRBD2 TRBJ2-2 TRBV27 .
CASSFRLGAMSQPQHF TGTGCCAGCAGTTTTAGGCTGGGGGCGATGAGTCAGCCCCAGCATTTT . TRBJ1-5 TRBV28 .
CASSLVPDSNYGYTF TGCGCCAGCAGCTTGGTCCCAGATTCTAACTATGGCTACACCTTC . TRBJ1-2 TRBV5-1 .
CASSQGAGGHTGELFF TGTGCCAGCAGCCAAGGAGCGGGGGGCCACACCGGGGAGCTGTTTTTT TRBD2 TRBJ2-2 TRBV4-2 .
CASRTGQGPFNQPQHF TGTGCCAGCAGGACAGGACAGGGACCTTTCAATCAGCCCCAGCATTTT TRBD1 TRBJ1-5 TRBV28 .
CASNGGITYEQYF TGTGCCAGCAATGGCGGAATTACCTACGAGCAGTACTTC . TRBJ2-7 TRBV2 .
CASSRLGLAGNNEQFF TGTGCCAGCAGCCGTCTAGGACTAGCGGGGAACAATGAGCAGTTCTTC TRBD2 TRBJ2-1 TRBV7-3 .
CASSRTGLGGYTF TGTGCCAGCAGTCGGACAGGGCTAGGAGGCTACACCTTC TRBD1 TRBJ1-2 TRBV6-4 .
CASSQAGVDSPLHF TGCGCCAGCAGCCAGGCAGGGGTGGATTCACCCCTCCACTTT . TRBJ1-6 TRBV4-3 .
CASSYDHVGPYEQYF TGTGCCAGCAGTTACGATCACGTGGGGCCCTACGAGCAGTACTTC . TRBJ2-7 TRBV6-2/TRBV6-3 .
CASREGAGGNQPQHF TGTGCCAGCAGAGAGGGGGCCGGGGGCAATCAGCCCCAGCATTTT TRBD1 TRBJ1-5 TRBV6-5 .
CASSPLGLSTDTQYF TGTGCCAGCAGCCCCCTGGGACTGTCCACAGATACGCAGTATTTT . TRBJ2-3 TRBV7-3 .
CASSDRQGANTEAFF TGTGCCAGCAGCGACCGACAGGGCGCGAACACTGAAGCTTTCTTT TRBD1 TRBJ1-1 TRBV6-5 .
CASSQEGTGQGNEKLFF TGTGCCAGCAGCCAAGAAGGGACAGGACAGGGGAATGAAAAACTGTTTTTT TRBD1 TRBJ1-4 TRBV4-2 .
CASSPRLNPVPNEQFF TGTGCCAGTAGTCCCCGACTCAACCCAGTCCCCAATGAGCAGTTCTTC . TRBJ2-1 TRBV19 .